The entry below describes one T cell receptor (beta chain). These data are taken from a study of blood T cell repertoires in COVID-19. Background on the study: COVID-19 samples collected from the United States, Italy and Spain covered acute and convalescent phases.

Using immunoSEQ multiplex PCR, the repertoire was profiled, and TCRdb retains in-frame clones only, with some absent. Among 150,000 or so clones listed, about four fifths were seen once. Trimming removed 1 base from V and 4 bases from J, with 11 bases in between. There are 15 residues in the CDR3. Germline values: CDR1 LGHDT, CDR2 YNNKEL (reference sequence). Sequencing input: PBMCs or T cells enriched from blood (not recorded which). This rearrangement joins TRBV3-1 (or the pseudogene TRBV3-2) to TRBJ1-3, with D possibly matching TRBD1 (5 bases). The TCR originated in a woman aged 55-70 years who had recovered from COVID-19. CDR3 nucleotide sequence: TGTGCCAGCAGCCAAGCTTCCGCAGGGGGAAACACCATATATTTT. It specifies CASSQASAGGNTIYF.